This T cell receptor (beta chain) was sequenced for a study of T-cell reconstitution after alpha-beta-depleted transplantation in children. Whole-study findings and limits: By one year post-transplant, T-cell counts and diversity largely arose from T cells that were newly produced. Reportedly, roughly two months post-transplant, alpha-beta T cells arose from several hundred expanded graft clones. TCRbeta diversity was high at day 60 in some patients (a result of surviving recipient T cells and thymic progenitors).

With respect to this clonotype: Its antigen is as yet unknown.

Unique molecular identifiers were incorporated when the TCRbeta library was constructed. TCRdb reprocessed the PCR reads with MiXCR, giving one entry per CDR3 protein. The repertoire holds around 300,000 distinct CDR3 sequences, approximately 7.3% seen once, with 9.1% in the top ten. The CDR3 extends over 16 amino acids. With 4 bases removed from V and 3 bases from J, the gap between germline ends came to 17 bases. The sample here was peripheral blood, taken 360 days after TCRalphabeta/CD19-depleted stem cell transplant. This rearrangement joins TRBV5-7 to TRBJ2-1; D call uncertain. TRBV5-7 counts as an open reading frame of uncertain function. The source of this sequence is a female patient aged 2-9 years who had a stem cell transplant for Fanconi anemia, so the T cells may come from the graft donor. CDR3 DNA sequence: TGTGCCAGCAGCCCCCGGCCCCGCTGGTACTACAATGAGCAGTTCTTC. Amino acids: CASSPRPRWYYNEQFF.